The following is a TCR beta chain sequence with its context. Its antigen is currently unknown. The data belong to a study of T cell responses to AZD1222 COVID-19 vaccine. As for the study in general: Timing groups of about 4 and about 12 weeks for second doses were pooled. General study findings and limits: A rise in Spike-specific TCR breadth and depth followed two AZD1222 doses. In a largely white British group with more females than males, clonal diversity was possibly underestimated. Vaccine-related CD4 TCRs covered spike, predominating at 160-218 and 743-854.

This table comes from immunoSEQ multiplex PCR, and its TCRdb copy is limited to in-frame clones, with some not included. In the table there are about 150,000 clones, more than 75% of which are singletons. The source material was peripheral blood, sampled on day 0 of AZD1222 vaccination. This clonotype was obtained from an adult in good health.

CDR3 DNA sequence: TGCGCCAGCAGCCAAGCTCGAGGGACTAGCGGGGGGAGAGGTGGCACAGATACGCAGTATTTT. Its protein product is CASSQARGTSGGRGGTDTQYF. This chain connects TRBV4-3 to TRBJ2-3; 15 bases line up with TRBD2. The CDR3 length is 21 residues. The junction had 12 bases not matched to a gene; V was cut back by 1 base and J by 1 base. Germline lookup yields CDR1 LGHNA and CDR2 YSLEER.